A selection of T cell receptor beta chains follows, all from one sample in a study of CD8 T cells in Susac syndrome. TCRdb analysed the immunoSEQ multiplex PCR reads with MiXCR anew, one entry per CDR3 protein. The sample records some 260,000 distinct CDR3 sequences, more than 75% being singletons. The sequencing input was CD8+ T cells from PBMCs. Receptors were obtained from a human donor with multiple sclerosis. Both conserved end residues are part of each CDR3. D genes are given only for firm matches. Clone size is stated in some rows and not others, as once, few, many or a class when expanded.

- | TRBJ2-1 | TRBV12-3/TRBV12-4 | TRBD2 | CASSLEGGLAGGDEFF | TGTGCCAGCAGTTTGGAGGGAGGACTAGCGGGAGGGGATGAGTTCTTC
- | TRBJ1-1 | TRBV9 | - | CASSVGPGVPNTEAFF | TGTGCCAGCAGCGTAGGGCCGGGGGTCCCGAACACTGAAGCTTTCTTT
- | TRBJ2-7 | TRBV7-6 | - | CASGGPYYEQYF | TGTGCCAGCGGCGGGCCGTACTACGAGCAGTACTTC
- | TRBJ2-3 | TRBV5-4 | - | CASSLWRGHTDTQYF | TGTGCCAGCAGCTTATGGCGGGGGCACACAGATACGCAGTATTTT
- | TRBJ2-3 | TRBV4-1 | - | CASSQVSGGFPTDTQYF | TGCGCCAGCAGCCAAGTTTCCGGGGGCTTCCCCACAGATACGCAGTATTTT
- | TRBJ2-1 | TRBV12-3/TRBV12-4 | - | CAGSFFLHNEQFF | TGTGCCGGCAGTTTTTTTCTCCACAATGAGCAGTTCTTC
- | TRBJ1-2 | TRBV19 | - | CASSIGEEDENYGYTF | TGTGCCAGTAGTATAGGAGAGGAGGACGAGAACTATGGCTACACCTTC
- | TRBJ2-1 | TRBV7-9 | - | CASSPRPGSSYNEQFF | TGTGCCAGCAGCCCCCGTCCAGGGAGCTCCTACAATGAGCAGTTCTTC
- | TRBJ1-1 | TRBV2 | - | CASSEGLEAFF | TGTGCCAGCAGCGAAGGCCTTGAGGCTTTCTTT
- | TRBJ1-1 | TRBV27 | - | CASWGGITEAFF | TGTGCCAGCTGGGGGGGTATCACTGAAGCTTTCTTT
once | TRBJ1-3 | TRBV12-3/TRBV12-4 | - | CASSLAQGNTIYF | TGTGCCAGCAGTTTAGCGCAGGGAAACACCATATATTTT
- | TRBJ2-1 | TRBV3-1 | - | CASSQDRIRDSDEQFF | TGTGCCAGCAGCCAAGATAGGATAAGGGATAGCGATGAGCAGTTCTTC
- | TRBJ2-3 | TRBV11-2 | - | CASSPPFGRYTDTQYF | TGTGCCAGCAGCCCCCCCTTCGGCAGATACACAGATACGCAGTATTTT
- | TRBJ2-1 | TRBV14 | - | CASSQAPGFSYNEQFF | TGTGCCAGCAGCCAAGCCCCGGGGTTCTCCTACAATGAGCAGTTCTTC
- | TRBJ1-2 | TRBV27 | TRBD1 | CASSRTPDRARYGYTF | TGTGCCAGCAGCCGGACCCCGGACAGGGCCCGATATGGCTACACCTTC
- | TRBJ2-3 | TRBV7-8 | - | CASSDRPGRTDTQYF | TGTGCCAGCTCAGACAGGCCCGGGCGGACAGATACGCAGTATTTT
- | TRBJ2-7 | TRBV28 | - | CASSPELADEQYF | TGTGCCAGCAGTCCCGAACTAGCCGACGAGCAGTACTTC
- | TRBJ1-1 | TRBV5-1 | - | CASSNRDEGGTEAFF | TGCGCCAGCAGCAATCGGGACGAAGGAGGGACTGAAGCTTTCTTT